A single sample is the source of the 31 T cell receptor beta chains below, sequenced in a study of T cell responses to AZD1222 COVID-19 vaccine (dated by TCRdb to the early 2020s). To prepare the library, the immunoSEQ multiplex PCR assay was applied. TCRdb's version of the immuneACCESS table is confined to in-frame rearrangements and falls short of the full clone set. An unresolved V gene accounts for under half of the shortfall where checked; the remainder is of unknown origin. For this sample the table gives under 150,000 clones, of which 82% were detected only once. The top ten clones comprise about 4% of the sample. This sample's time point label indicates: baseline before first vaccination. The treatment or condition label corresponds to: meningococcal conjugate vaccine given as trial control. This specimen consisted of peripheral blood, obtained on day 0 of MenACWY control vaccination. The receptors derive from an adult in good health.

The gene calls are TRBV28 and TRBJ2-1; TRBD1 matches at 9 bases. The germline gives CDR1 MDHEN, CDR2 SYDVKM. This CDR3 is 16 amino acids long. With V trimmed by 6 bases and J by 8 bases, 14 bases remained unmatched. CDR3 region: CASRRLPGQGSDEQFF. CDR3 sequence (DNA): TGTGCCAGCAGGAGATTACCGGGACAGGGTAGCGATGAGCAGTTCTTC. Supplemented by reference TRBV28 and TRBJ2-1, the full variable domain reads DVKVTQSSRYLVKRTGEKVFLECVQDMDHENMFWYRQDPGLGLRLIYFSYDVKMKEKGDIPEGYSVSREKKERFSLILESASTNQTSMYLCASRRLPGQGSDEQFFGPGTRLTVL.

J is TRBJ2-1 and V is TRBV2, with D hard to call. CDR1 and CDR2 from the germline V gene are SNHLY and FYNNEI. CDR3 size: 11 residues. Trimming cost V 8 bases and J 4 bases, with 6 bases left between them. CDR3 sequence reads: CASRNYNEQFF. The CDR3 bases are TGTGCCAGCCGAAATTACAATGAGCAGTTCTTC.

The V gene is TRBV4-1, the J gene TRBJ2-5, with TRBD2 matching 11 bases. Per germline, CDR1 MGHRA and CDR2 YSYEKL. This CDR3 spans 14 amino acids. V was clipped by 2 bases and J by 5 bases; unmatched bases: 1. Here the CDR3 DNA reads TGCGCCAGCAGCCAAACTAGCGGGGGTGAGACCCAGTACTTC. Protein product: CASSQTSGGETQYF.

The chain employs TRBV5-1 and TRBJ1-1, with D tentatively TRBD1 (6 bases). Germline V lookup: CDR1 SGHRS, CDR2 YFSETQ. The CDR3 loop spans 15 amino acids. Trimming took off 4 bases at V and 3 bases at J, with 16 bases between the two ends. The CDR3 DNA reads TGCGCCAGCAGCCCCGGTCAGGGGCTGGACACTGAAGCTTTCTTT. This codes for CASSPGQGLDTEAFF.

The chain recombines TRBV24-1 with TRBJ2-3; TRBD1 matches at 9 bases. This CDR3 comprises 19 residues. V was clipped by 2 bases and J by 1 base; unmatched bases: 12. CDR1 and CDR2 from the germline V gene are KGHDR and SFDVKD. CDR3: CATSDSWGQGRVGTDTQYF. The DNA of the CDR3 is TGTGCCACCAGTGATTCATGGGGACAGGGAAGAGTAGGCACAGATACGCAGTATTTT.

This chain joins TRBV29-1 and TRBJ1-3; TRBD1 aligns across 8 bases. In germline, CDR1 is SQVTM, CDR2 ANQGSEA. This CDR3 is 14 amino acids long. After removal of 4 bases from V and 4 bases from J, the junction contained 6 bases not matched to a gene. CDR3 bases: TGCAGCGTTGCCTACGGACAGGGAGGAAACACCATATATTTT. Amino acids: CSVAYGQGGNTIYF.

The V call is TRBV4-1, the J call TRBJ1-2; D may be TRBD1 (5 bases). Germline lookup yields CDR1 MGHRA and CDR2 YSYEKL. The CDR3 runs 16 residues. The V end lost 0 bases, the J end lost 4 bases, and 15 bases lay between the germline ends. CDR3 DNA: TGCGCCAGCAGCCAAGATCGAGGGGCAGAGGTCTATGGCTACACCTTC. Translated, it gives CASSQDRGAEVYGYTF.

The J gene is TRBJ2-3, the V gene TRBV6-1; 7 bases line up with TRBD2. CDR1 MNHNS and CDR2 SASEGT come from the germline V gene. V lost 3 bases to trimming and J lost 4 bases; unmatched junction nucleotides: 4. The CDR3 spans 14 residues. The CDR3 DNA reads as TGTGCCAGCAGTGAGGGACTATTCGCAGATACGCAGTATTTT. As protein: CASSEGLFADTQYF.

The chain has TRBV7-9 and TRBJ2-7; D could derive from TRBD1 or TRBD2 (6 bases each). The CDR3 length is 14 residues. Germline V CDR1 and CDR2: SEHNR, FQNEAQ (reference sequence). With 1 base removed from V and 7 bases from J, the gap between germline ends came to 14 bases. The CDR3 region is CASSLDRGLREQYF. The CDR3 coding sequence is TGTGCCAGCAGCTTAGACCGGGGGCTGCGGGAGCAGTACTTC.

The chain carries TRBV10-1 and TRBJ2-2, with a possible D match to TRBD2 (5 bases). CDR3 length: 14 amino acids. V lost 6 bases, J lost 1 base, and 9 bases lay in between. CDR1 WNHNN and CDR2 SYGVQD come from the germline V gene (reference sequence). CDR3 DNA sequence: TGCGCCAGCAGGAGGGAAGGGAACACCGGGGAGCTGTTTTTT. This sequence encodes CASRREGNTGELFF.

V gene TRBV4-1 combines with J gene TRBJ1-6; D may be TRBD1 (5 bases). V shed 4 bases and J shed 14 bases, with 15 bases lying between them. The CDR3 loop spans 13 amino acids. Germline V gives CDR1 MGHRA, CDR2 YSYEKL. The CDR3: CASSPGTVQALHF. The CDR3 DNA is TGCGCCAGCAGCCCCGGGACCGTTCAGGCCCTCCACTTT.

The rearrangement joins TRBV2 to TRBJ2-7, with a weak D call TRBD1 (6 bases). The length of the CDR3 is 13 residues. Trimming shortened V by 6 bases and J by 5 bases, and 14 bases separated the two germline ends. Germline CDR1 and CDR2: SNHLY and FYNNEI. The CDR3 region is CASSDTGIHEQYF. CDR3 nucleotides: TGTGCCAGCAGCGATACAGGGATCCACGAGCAGTACTTC.

The chain combines TRBV4-2 with TRBJ2-5, with 13 nucleotides matching TRBD2. This CDR3 comprises 18 residues. V was pared by 1 base and J by 0 bases, with 5 bases of the junction left unmatched. Germline V gene sequence: CDR1 LGHNA, CDR2 YNFKEQ. DNA of the CDR3: TGTGCCAGCAGCCAAGCCGGGACTAGCGGGGCAAACCAAGAGACCCAGTACTTC. Translated: CASSQAGTSGANQETQYF.

The chain uses TRBV5-1 and TRBJ1-2; no reliable D call. Trimming left V 4 bases short and J 6 bases short, with 19 bases between. The germline V gene encodes CDR1 SGHRS and CDR2 YFSETQ. The CDR3 runs to 15 residues. The CDR3, as DNA: TGCGCCAGCAGCCAAGGGTCCCCACCCACCCATGGCTACACCTTC. This gives the protein CASSQGSPPTHGYTF.

This chain joins TRBV2 and TRBJ2-3; TRBD1 agrees at 10 bases. Germline-derived CDR1 and CDR2 are SNHLY and FYNNEI. With 6 bases clipped from V and 4 bases from J, the junction kept 4 bases outside the gene matches. This CDR3 is 14 amino acids long. CDR3 loop: CASRTGGVSDTQYF. The DNA of the CDR3 is TGTGCCAGCAGGACAGGGGGCGTATCAGATACGCAGTATTTT.

This sequence joins TRBV19 and TRBJ2-3; TRBD2 is a possible D gene (5 bases). CDR3 length: 13 amino acids. V dropped 4 bases and J dropped 3 bases, with 8 bases sitting between them. The germline gives CDR1 LNHDA, CDR2 SQIVND (reference sequence). This CDR3 reads CASSNRGTDTQYF. The CDR3 DNA follows: TGTGCCAGTAGTAACCGGGGAACAGATACGCAGTATTTT.

In its sample, this clone was seen once. This chain joins TRBV30 and TRBJ2-3; no reliable D call. This CDR3 is built from 17 residues. With 0 bases removed from V and 0 bases from J, the gap between germline ends came to 16 bases. Germline V CDR1 and CDR2: GTSNPN, SVGIG (reference sequence). The CDR3 here is CAWSVRSYTSSTDTQYF. The CDR3 nucleotides are TGTGCCTGGAGTGTACGGTCCTACACCTCTAGCACAGATACGCAGTATTTT.

The rearrangement joins TRBV19 to TRBJ1-5; possible D gene TRBD1, 5 bases. The ends were cut back, 3 bases at V and 0 bases at J, with 12 bases in the middle. This CDR3 has 16 residues. The germline V gene has CDR1 LNHDA and CDR2 SQIVND (reference sequence). CDR3 bases: TGTGCCAGTAGTATTAGTGGGGACTATAGCAATCAGCCCCAGCATTTT. Its protein product is CASSISGDYSNQPQHF.

CDR3 amino acids: CASSSTEDGEKLFF. The DNA for the CDR3 is TGTGCCAGCAGCTCGACAGAGGATGGTGAAAAACTGTTTTTT. V is TRBV7-9 and J is TRBJ1-4; TRBD1 might be the D (5 bases). The CDR3 consists of 14 residues. Trimming stripped 4 bases from V and 7 bases from J, with 13 bases between. CDR1 is SEHNR, CDR2 FQNEAQ, per germline (reference sequence).

This chain connects TRBV5-4 to TRBJ1-5; D is perhaps TRBD1 (5 bases). Germline lookup yields CDR1 SGHNT and CDR2 YYREEE (reference sequence). CDR3 size: 14 residues. V gave up 4 bases and J gave up 5 bases, with 13 bases separating them. CDR3 region: CASSITTVYQPQHF. In DNA form, the CDR3 reads TGTGCCAGCAGCATAACGACAGTATATCAGCCCCAGCATTTT. The full variable domain, completed using reference TRBV5-4 and TRBJ1-5, is ETGVTQSPTHLIKTRGQQVTLRCSSQSGHNTVSWYQQALGQGPQFIFQYYREEENGRGNFPPRFSGLQFPNYSSELNVNALELDDSALYLCASSITTVYQPQHFGDGTRLSIL.

V gene TRBV5-4 combines with J gene TRBJ2-7; D unresolved. Germline loops: CDR1 SGHNT, CDR2 YYREEE (reference sequence). V lost 4 bases and J 6 bases, leaving 14 bases between the germline ends. This CDR3 comprises 13 residues. The CDR3, as DNA: TGTGCCAGCAGCAATTGGCCCCCCCGCGAGCAGTACTTC. It translates to CASSNWPPREQYF.

The chain carries TRBV25-1 and TRBJ1-6, with unresolved D. The CDR3 is 13 residues long. Trimming pared 4 bases from V and 12 bases from J, leaving 13 bases between. Germline V gene sequence: CDR1 MGHDK, CDR2 SYGVNS. DNA of the CDR3: TGTGCCAGCAGTGGCACCCCAGGTGGACCCCTCCACTTT. As protein: CASSGTPGGPLHF.

The chain has TRBV9 and TRBJ1-3; D is undetermined. V lost 3 bases and J lost 0, with 13 bases in between. CDR3 length: 16 residues. Germline V CDR1 and CDR2: SGDLS, YYNGEE. The CDR3 loop reads CASSARHTGSGNTIYF. DNA of the CDR3: TGTGCCAGCAGCGCGAGACACACGGGCTCTGGAAACACCATATATTTT.

As for this clone: Other DNA sequences in the same sample also yield this CDR3. This chain connects TRBV6-5 to TRBJ1-6; 7 nucleotides align to TRBD1. Trimming at V came to 8 bases and at J to 7 bases, leaving 2 bases not matched to a gene. Germline CDR1 MNHEY, CDR2 SVGAGI. This CDR3 has 12 amino acids. The CDR3 DNA is TGTGCCAGCCGACAGGGCAATTCACCCCTCCACTTT. This codes for CASRQGNSPLHF.

V usage is TRBV30 and J usage is TRBJ2-1, with D tentatively TRBD1 or TRBD2 (5 bases each). The CDR3 has 15 amino acids. Trimming shortened V by 8 bases and J by 3 bases, and 20 bases separated the two germline ends. CDR1 GTSNPN and CDR2 SVGIG come from the germline V gene (reference sequence). The DNA for the CDR3 is TGTGCCCGCAGTTCGGGACCTAATTTCTACAATGAGCAGTTCTTC. This encodes CARSSGPNFYNEQFF. Together with reference TRBV30 and TRBJ2-1, the CDR3 gives the full variable domain: SQTIHQWPATLVQPVGSPLSLECTVEGTSNPNLYWYRQAAGRGLQLLFYSVGIGQISSEVPQNLSASRPQDRQFILSSKKLLLSDSGFYLCARSSGPNFYNEQFFGPGTRLTVL.

The chain employs TRBV29-1 and TRBJ1-5; D perhaps matches TRBD1 (5 bases). Germline V gene sequence: CDR1 SQVTM, CDR2 ANQGSEA. V was shortened by 6 bases and J by 6 bases, with 15 bases between the two germline ends. The CDR3 is made up of 13 amino acids. This CDR3 reads CSVWDRAGQPQHF. The CDR3 bases are TGCAGCGTCTGGGACCGGGCCGGTCAGCCCCAGCATTTT.

The chain has TRBV27 and TRBJ2-2; 10 bases align to TRBD2. V lost 6 bases to trimming and J lost 5 bases; unmatched junction nucleotides: 6. There are 15 residues in the CDR3. Germline-derived CDR1 and CDR2 are MNHEY and SMNVEV (reference sequence). DNA for the CDR3: TGTGCCAGCAGCACGGAGCGGGGGGGGACCGGGGAGCTGTTTTTT. Protein: CASSTERGGTGELFF.

This clone turned up a few times. The chain carries TRBV7-2 and TRBJ2-2; D is possibly TRBD2 (6 bases). The CDR3 extends over 15 amino acids. Trimming took 6 bases from V and 0 from J, leaving 11 bases between them. From germline, CDR1 is SGHTA and CDR2 FQGNSA. The CDR3 nucleotides read TGTGCCAGCAGGCAGCGGGTGACGAACACCGGGGAGCTGTTTTTT. It yields the protein CASRQRVTNTGELFF. Filled out from reference TRBV7-2 and TRBJ2-2, the complete variable domain reads GAGVSQSPSNKVTEKGKDVELRCDPISGHTALYWYRQSLGQGLEFLIYFQGNSAPDKSGLPSDRFSAERTGGSVSTLTIQRTQQEDSAVYLCASRQRVTNTGELFFGEGSRLTVL.

The chain recombines TRBV5-4 with TRBJ2-5; 10 bases are shared with TRBD2. The V segment lost 2 bases and the J segment 3 bases; nucleotides outside the gene matches: 10. Germline CDR1 SGHNT, CDR2 YYREEE (reference sequence). The CDR3 runs 17 residues. CDR3 DNA sequence: TGTGCCAGCAGCTTCGGGGTAGCGGGGGGAGGCAAAGAGACCCAGTACTTC. As protein: CASSFGVAGGGKETQYF.

This chain joins TRBV14 and TRBJ1-6; D is unresolved. CDR1 and CDR2 (germline): SGHDN, FVKESK. Trimming pared 5 bases from V and 9 bases from J, leaving 14 bases between. This CDR3 contains 14 residues. The CDR3, as DNA: TGTGCCAGCAGCGAAGCAAGGTTTCGTTCACCCCTCCACTTT. Protein: CASSEARFRSPLHF.

The chain couples TRBV3-1 (or the pseudogene TRBV3-2) to TRBJ2-1; 11 bases fit TRBD2. CDR3 length: 15 amino acids. Germline V lookup: CDR1 LGHDT, CDR2 YNNKEL (reference sequence). The V segment lost 4 bases and the J segment 5 bases; nucleotides outside the gene matches: 4. The CDR3 loop is CASSPGLAVDNEQFF. The CDR3 DNA sequence: TGTGCCAGCAGCCCGGGACTAGCGGTAGACAATGAGCAGTTCTTC.